Listed here are 26 T cell receptor beta chains from one sample, sequenced in a study of technical replicates of blood from a handful of donors. The assay was immunoSEQ multiplex PCR, and TCRdb's table has in-frame clones only and misses some. This repertoire shows tens of thousands of clones, over 85% found once; its top ten account for roughly 3.1%. Material for sequencing was PBMCs. Source of these receptors: a human donor in good health. Some clones in this sample may be carry-over from other donors' samples.

The chain is built from TRBV6-1 and TRBJ2-3, with TRBD2 matching 10 bases. CDR1 and CDR2 (germline): MNHNS, SASEGT. The ends lost 3 bases at V and 4 bases at J; junction bases unmatched: 10. This CDR3 is 17 amino acids long. CDR3 nucleotides: TGTGCCAGCAGTGAGGCCCCCGGAGCGGGGGGGCCAGATACGCAGTATTTT. Encoded protein: CASSEAPGAGGPDTQYF.

This sequence joins TRBV7-8 and TRBJ1-1; possibly TRBD1 for D (5 bases). Trimming took off 7 bases at V and 0 bases at J, with 21 bases between the two ends. The CDR3 is 17 residues long. CDR1 and CDR2 (germline): SGHVS, FQNEAQ. Here the CDR3 DNA reads TGTGCCAGCACCCGTTTCAGGGCGTATTTTATGAACACTGAAGCTTTCTTT. It specifies CASTRFRAYFMNTEAFF. The full variable domain, completed using reference TRBV7-8 and TRBJ1-1, is GAGVSQSPRYKVAKRGQDVALRCDPISGHVSLFWYQQALGQGPEFLTYFQNEAQLDKSGLPSDRFFAERPEGSVSTLKIQRTQQEDSAVYLCASTRFRAYFMNTEAFFGQGTRLTVV.

The V gene is TRBV5-1, the J gene TRBJ2-7, with 7 bases matching TRBD2. V was pared by 1 base and J by 2 bases, with 6 bases of the junction left unmatched. Germline values: CDR1 SGHRS, CDR2 YFSETQ. This CDR3 comprises 15 residues. CDR3 loop: CASSLSSGFTYEQYF. For the CDR3, the DNA is TGCGCCAGCAGCTTGTCTAGCGGATTCACCTACGAGCAGTACTTC.

The rearrangement joins TRBV4-1 to TRBJ2-3; 8 bases match TRBD1. The CDR3 spans 16 residues. J gave up 3 bases and V 10 bases, and 15 bases lay outside the gene matches. Germline CDR1 is MGHRA and CDR2 is YSYEKL. The CDR3 is CAITPRYTGGTDTQYF. CDR3 nucleotide sequence: TGCGCCATCACTCCAAGATATACAGGGGGGACAGATACGCAGTATTTT.

This chain joins TRBV29-1 and TRBJ2-7; a weak D match, TRBD2 (6 bases). The CDR3 is made up of 14 amino acids. V was trimmed by 5 bases and J by 5 bases, leaving 19 bases between them. Germline V gene sequence: CDR1 SQVTM, CDR2 ANQGSEA. This CDR3 reads CSVSLLEGAHEQYF. The CDR3 DNA reads as TGCAGCGTTTCTCTTCTGGAGGGAGCCCACGAGCAGTACTTC.

The V call is TRBV4-1, the J call TRBJ1-2; tentative D call: TRBD1 (6 bases). The CDR3 covers 12 residues. V was shortened by 4 bases and J by 7 bases, with 10 bases between the two germline ends. The germline V gene encodes CDR1 MGHRA and CDR2 YSYEKL. The CDR3, as DNA: TGCGCCAGCAGCCCCACAGGGCTTGGCTACACCTTC. Translation gives CASSPTGLGYTF.

The rearrangement joins TRBV4-2 to TRBJ2-5; 8 nucleotides match TRBD2. The CDR3 contains 16 residues. The germline gives CDR1 LGHNA, CDR2 YNFKEQ. Trimming at V came to 2 bases and at J to 5 bases, leaving 10 bases not matched to a gene. This CDR3 is CASSQTPGLAVETQYF. The DNA of the CDR3 is TGTGCCAGCAGCCAAACCCCAGGACTAGCCGTGGAGACCCAGTACTTC.

The V gene is TRBV21-1, the J gene TRBJ1-2; TRBD1 is the table's D call, not checked against the DNA. TRBV21-1 constitutes a pseudogene. This CDR3 spans 14 amino acids. CDR3 in DNA: TGTGCCAGCAGCAAATCTCCAGGGGACTATGGCTACACCTTC. Its protein is CASSKSPGDYGYTF.

CDR3 nucleotide sequence: TGTGCCAGCGGAGAGGGGGCCATCATGAACACTGAAGCTTTCTTT. Translated, it gives CASGEGAIMNTEAFF. The J gene is TRBJ1-1, the V gene TRBV6-5, with 7 positions matching TRBD1. This CDR3 contains 15 residues. Per the germline V gene, CDR1 is MNHEY and CDR2 is SVGAGI. Trimming cost V 8 bases and J 0 bases; bases outside gene matches: 9.

This chain links TRBV5-8 with TRBJ2-2; TRBD1 aligns across 9 bases. CDR1 and CDR2 (germline): SGHTS, YDEGEE. The V segment lost 8 bases and the J segment 1 base; nucleotides outside the gene matches: 3. This CDR3 has 14 amino acids. The CDR3 DNA sequence: TGTGCCAGTAAGGGACAGGGGAACACCGGGGAGCTGTTTTTT. This sequence encodes CASKGQGNTGELFF.

The V call is TRBV5-1, the J call TRBJ2-7, with 11 bases fitting TRBD2. The CDR3 loop spans 14 amino acids. Germline CDR1 and CDR2: SGHRS and YFSETQ. V was pared by 5 bases and J by 8 bases, with 9 bases of the junction left unmatched. The CDR3 DNA sequence: TGCGCCAGCAGTCCTAGCGGGGGGCGTTTCAAGCAGTACTTC. This translates into CASSPSGGRFKQYF.

The chain employs TRBV5-1 and TRBJ2-7; 8 nucleotides agree with TRBD1. CDR1 and CDR2 from the germline V gene are SGHRS and YFSETQ. This CDR3 is built from 14 residues. V trimming: 0 bases; J trimming: 7 bases; junction bases outside the gene matches: 6. The CDR3 DNA reads as TGCGCCAGCAGCTTGGAGACAGGGGCGGGGGAGCAGTACTTC. Translated: CASSLETGAGEQYF.

This clone has only one observation. J is TRBJ2-5 and V is TRBV7-6, with a tentative D call TRBD1 (6 bases). Deletions cut 1 base from V and 5 bases from J, with 14 bases between. The CDR3 spans 15 residues. Germline values: CDR1 SGHVS, CDR2 FNYEAQ. CDR3 nucleotides: TGTGCCAGCAGCTTAGGACTTAGGGGGAAGGAGACCCAGTACTTC. Protein product: CASSLGLRGKETQYF. The entire variable domain, with the rest obtained from reference TRBV7-6 and TRBJ2-5, is as follows: GAGVSQSPRYKVTKRGQDVALRCDPISGHVSLYWYRQALGQGPEFLTYFNYEAQQDKSGLPNDRFSAERPEGSISTLTIQRTEQRDSAMYRCASSLGLRGKETQYFGPGTRLLVL.

The V gene is TRBV2, the J gene TRBJ2-2, with 12 bases that match TRBD1. V shed 7 bases and J 4 bases; nucleotides not matched to a gene: 4. The germline gives CDR1 SNHLY, CDR2 FYNNEI. The CDR3 has 15 residues. The CDR3 spells CASKGTGGITGELFF. As DNA, the CDR3 is TGTGCCAGCAAGGGGACAGGGGGCATCACCGGGGAGCTGTTTTTT. The full variable domain, its missing parts supplied by reference TRBV2 and TRBJ2-2, is EPEVTQTPSHQVTQMGQEVILRCVPISNHLYFYWYRQILGQKVEFLVSFYNNEISEKSEIFDDQFSVERPDGSNFTLKIRSTKLEDSAMYFCASKGTGGITGELFFGEGSRLTVL.

Notes on this clone: The identical CDR3 is also encoded by other nucleotide sequences in the sample. J is TRBJ2-7 and V is TRBV2; possible D gene TRBD1, 5 bases. V was shortened by 2 bases and J by 3 bases, with 5 bases between the two germline ends. This CDR3 is built from 12 residues. Germline assignment: CDR1 SNHLY and CDR2 FYNNEI. The CDR3 region is CASSEQGYEQYF. The DNA of the CDR3 is TGTGCCAGCAGTGAACAGGGCTACGAGCAGTACTTC. The whole variable domain, remainder taken from reference TRBV2 and TRBJ2-7, is EPEVTQTPSHQVTQMGQEVILRCVPISNHLYFYWYRQILGQKVEFLVSFYNNEISEKSEIFDDQFSVERPDGSNFTLKIRSTKLEDSAMYFCASSEQGYEQYFGPGTRLTVT.

This chain links TRBV11-2 with TRBJ1-1; TRBD1 aligns across 8 bases. The CDR3 loop spans 12 amino acids. Germline CDR1 reads SGHAT; CDR2 reads FQNNGV. J was trimmed by 7 bases and V by 3 bases; bases with no gene match: 1. CDR3 coding DNA: TGTGCCAGCAGCTTGGGGACAGGTGAAGCTTTCTTT. Encoded protein: CASSLGTGEAFF. The complete variable domain, with remaining parts taken from reference TRBV11-2 and TRBJ1-1, reads EAGVAQSPRYKIIEKRQSVAFWCNPISGHATLYWYQQILGQGPKLLIQFQNNGVVDDSQLPKDRFSAERLKGVDSTLKIQPAKLEDSAVYLCASSLGTGEAFFGQGTRLTVV.

The sample holds one count of this clone. The V and J genes are TRBV9 and TRBJ2-2; weak D call: TRBD1 (7 bases). Germline lookup yields CDR1 SGDLS and CDR2 YYNGEE. The CDR3 loop spans 15 amino acids. V was pared by 4 bases and J by 3 bases, with 13 bases between. This CDR3 reads CASSTAGGYTGELFF. CDR3 DNA sequence: TGTGCCAGCAGCACCGCAGGGGGGTACACCGGGGAGCTGTTTTTT.

The chain is built from TRBV29-1 and TRBJ2-5, with TRBD1 matching over 8 bases. This CDR3 region has 16 residues. Germline CDR1 reads SQVTM; CDR2 reads ANQGSEA. J gave up 7 bases and V 3 bases, and 16 bases lay outside the gene matches. The CDR3 DNA is TGCAGCGTTGACCTCTCGCGGACAGGGAAAGGCGGGACCCAGTACTTC. Translation: CSVDLSRTGKGGTQYF.

This clone was seen a few times. This chain uses TRBV7-2 with TRBJ2-1; TRBD1 agrees at 10 bases. CDR3 length equals 13 residues. CDR1 and CDR2 from the germline V gene are SGHTA and FQGNSA. V trimming: 5 bases; J trimming: 8 bases; junction bases outside the gene matches: 3. The CDR3, as DNA: TGTGCCAGCAGCCGGGACAGGGGCGATGAGCAGTTCTTC. Protein: CASSRDRGDEQFF.

This clone has just one count. The rearrangement joins TRBV6-6 to TRBJ2-5; possible D gene TRBD2, 6 bases. The germline CDR1 and CDR2 sequences are MNHNY and SVGAGI (reference sequence). Trimming left V 6 bases short and J 2 bases short, with 7 bases between. The CDR3 totals 12 residues. CDR3 in amino acids: CASSGSQETQYF. DNA of the CDR3: TGTGCCAGCAGCGGGAGTCAAGAGACCCAGTACTTC.

The rearrangement uses TRBV4-3 and TRBJ1-4; D possibly corresponds to TRBD1 (6 bases). CDR3 size: 14 residues. The germline gives CDR1 LGHNA, CDR2 YSLEER. V was trimmed by 0 bases and J by 8 bases, leaving 10 bases between them. For the CDR3, the DNA is TGCGCCAGCAGCCAAGACAGGGGAGAAGAAAAACTGTTTTTT. Translated, it gives CASSQDRGEEKLFF.

V and J are TRBV7-2 and TRBJ2-1, with 8 positions matching TRBD1. Germline V gene lookup returns CDR1 SGHTA and CDR2 FQGNSA. The CDR3 extends over 15 amino acids. V gave up 8 bases and J gave up 0 bases; unmatched junction bases: 6. As DNA, the CDR3 is TGTGCCAGCGGACAGGGCATAGTCTCCTACAATGAGCAGTTCTTC. As protein: CASGQGIVSYNEQFF.

The chain combines TRBV12-5 with TRBJ1-2, with TRBD1 as a possible D gene (5 bases). Germline loops: CDR1 LGHNT, CDR2 FRNRAP. Deletions cut 5 bases from V and 0 bases from J, with 16 bases between. CDR3 length: 16 residues. The CDR3: CASGGPPGTPNYGYTF. The CDR3 DNA follows: TGTGCTAGTGGTGGGCCGCCGGGGACTCCTAACTATGGCTACACCTTC.

The CDR3 spells CASSPDSYGYTF. The CDR3 nucleotides are TGCGCCAGCAGCCCGGACAGCTATGGCTACACCTTC. V and J are TRBV5-1 and TRBJ1-2, with D tentatively TRBD1 (6 bases). V lost 4 bases and J 4 bases, leaving 8 bases between the germline ends. CDR1 is SGHRS and CDR2 is YFSETQ in the germline V gene. This CDR3 region has 12 residues.

The chain uses TRBV7-6 and TRBJ2-5, with a weak D call TRBD2 (6 bases). The CDR3 length is 14 residues. Trimming shortened V by 5 bases and J by 6 bases, and 16 bases separated the two germline ends. Looked up from germline, CDR1 is SGHVS and CDR2 is FNYEAQ. CDR3 amino acids: CASSPPAGRKTQYF. The CDR3 DNA sequence: TGTGCCAGCAGCCCCCCCGCGGGAAGGAAGACCCAGTACTTC.

The chain joins TRBV11-2 to TRBJ2-3; D gene unclear. Trimming removed 3 bases at V and 6 bases at J, with 10 bases between. CDR3 size: 13 residues. The germline V gene has CDR1 SGHAT and CDR2 FQNNGV. Here the CDR3 reads CASSFNRLDTQYF. The CDR3 DNA reads as TGTGCCAGCAGCTTTAACCGGTTGGATACGCAGTATTTT.